Ten or more counts support the clone carrying this T cell receptor beta chain. Its antigen is still unknown. The record originates from a study of breast tumors, draining lymph nodes, adjacent tissues. The lymph nodes were axillary draining lymph nodes from breast cancer patients. Trimming pared 9 bases from V and 4 bases from J, leaving 10 bases between. The CDR3 spans 12 residues. Study conclusions and caveats: Tumor repertoires ranked between lymph nodes and nontumor tissue in diversity, with V and J gene preferences. Tumor T cell lymph node origin was a supported hypothesis, not proven. The data were judged consistent with most tumor T cells coming from lymph node and expanding in tumor. Luminal-like breast cancer showed significantly higher tumor–nontumor repertoire similarity than basal-like.

TCRdb redid the calling of the multiplex PCR reads with MiXCR, one entry per CDR3 protein. The sample carries 150,000 to 200,000 distinct CDR3 sequences, around a third recorded once. The rearrangement links TRBV12-3 or TRBV12-4 to TRBJ2-1; D may be TRBD2 (6 bases). The receptor was isolated from a female donor with breast cancer. Some clones in this sample may be carry-over from other donors' samples. Material: axillary lymph node tissue. The CDR3 region is CASASAYNEQFF. The DNA of the CDR3 is TGTGCCAGTGCTAGCGCGTACAATGAGCAGTTCTTC.